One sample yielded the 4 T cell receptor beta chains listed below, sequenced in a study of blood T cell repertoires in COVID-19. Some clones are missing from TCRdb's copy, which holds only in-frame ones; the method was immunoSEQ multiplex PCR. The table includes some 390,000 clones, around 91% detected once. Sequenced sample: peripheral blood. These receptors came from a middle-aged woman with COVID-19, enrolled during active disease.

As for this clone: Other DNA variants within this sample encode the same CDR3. The CDR3 bases are TGTGCCAGCAGCTTTGGACAGGGGGCGAACTATGGCTACACCTTC. Protein: CASSFGQGANYGYTF. The V and J genes are TRBV7-2 and TRBJ1-2; 11 bases line up with TRBD1. With V trimmed by 3 bases and J by 2 bases, 2 bases remained unmatched. This CDR3 has 15 residues. Germline values: CDR1 SGHTA, CDR2 FQGNSA.

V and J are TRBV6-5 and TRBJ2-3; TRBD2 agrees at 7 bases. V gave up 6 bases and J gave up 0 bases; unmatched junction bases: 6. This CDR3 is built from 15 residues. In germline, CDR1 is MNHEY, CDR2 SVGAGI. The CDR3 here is CASRGSGISTDTQYF. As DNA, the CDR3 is TGTGCCAGCAGGGGGAGCGGGATAAGCACAGATACGCAGTATTTT.

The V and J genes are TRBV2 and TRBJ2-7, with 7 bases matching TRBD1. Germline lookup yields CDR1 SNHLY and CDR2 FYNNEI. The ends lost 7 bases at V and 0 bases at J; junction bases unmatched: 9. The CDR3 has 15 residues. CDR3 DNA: TGTGCCAGCATCCTTGACAGGGCGGGCTCCTACGAGCAGTACTTC. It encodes CASILDRAGSYEQYF.

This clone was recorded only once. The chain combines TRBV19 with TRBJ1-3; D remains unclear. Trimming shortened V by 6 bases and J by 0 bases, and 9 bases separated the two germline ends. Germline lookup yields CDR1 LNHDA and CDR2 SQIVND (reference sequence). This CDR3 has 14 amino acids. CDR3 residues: CASRTGISGNTIYF. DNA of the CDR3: TGTGCCAGTAGAACGGGAATCTCTGGAAACACCATATATTTT.